Here is one T cell receptor beta chain with its context. This clonotype was counted many times. Its recognized antigen is unknown. No base quality information exists; no much larger clone differs at one position. The sample is drawn from a study of T cells after yellow fever vaccination (dated by TCRdb to the late 2010s). Background on the whole study: Libraries from fractions with low cell numbers were prepared with the SMART-Seq v4 Ultra Low Input RNA kit. To follow T-cell clones before and after primary and booster YFV17D yellow fever vaccination, bulk TCR alpha and beta repertoires were sequenced over time. Blood samples were taken at several timepoints before and after primary and secondary immunization, and bulk PBMC replicates and cell subsets were isolated. The cohort comprised two healthy male donors, one aged 18 to 30 and one aged 30 to 40 years.

The sample was run on an Illumina NovaSeq 6000. TCR cDNA was made using 5'RACE template switching, a step that added a universal primer site and unique molecular identifiers. Priming for cDNA synthesis came from both the TCR alpha and TCR beta constant segments. Library amplification used two PCR steps, and the second PCR step added sample barcodes and sequencing adapters. Sequencing of libraries was done on Illumina HiSeq 2500 (2x100 bp) or NovaSeq (2x150 bp). Under the source paper's analysis protocol: Demultiplexing of reads and collapsing into UMI consensus sequences were performed with MIGEC, and V(D)J alignment was carried out with MiXCR. Vaccine-responding clonotypes were defined with edgeR using replicate PBMC samples, requiring FDR below 0.01 and a log2 fold change above 5 up to day 15. Each bulk clonotype was labeled CD4 or CD8 based on which sequenced repertoire, CD4 or CD8, contained the clonotype at higher abundance. TCRdb itself trimmed the public reads at Q25 with fastp, ran MiXCR and retained productive beta chains. Under each unique CDR3 protein, matching rows form one entry showing the most common genes and DNA. TCRdb, rather than the study authors, made the V and J calls. This sample has approximately 240,000 distinct CDR3 sequences in its table, and approximately 3.5% of those were observed once. Over 15% of the sample belongs to the ten largest clones.

Read against the paper, the sample's treatment or condition label means: live attenuated yellow fever vaccine strain. Two biological replicates of bulk PBMCs were collected at each blood-draw timepoint. PBMCs were isolated from peripheral blood using a standard Ficoll-Paque protocol. TriZol was used to extract RNA from bulk PBMCs, CD4 and CD8 fractions, and dextramer-positive and dextramer-negative fractions. Broad study findings and their caveats: Compared with the primary T-cell response, the secondary T-cell response was faster but weaker, reaching its peak on day 5 rather than on day 15. FACS-sorted repertoires could contain abundant contaminating clonotypes from the bulk population, so computational filtering was required. After the booster, most clones that had expanded after primary vaccination were detected again (approximately 96% of CD4 and around 88% of CD8), suggesting broad maintenance of memory. Only a couple of donors were included in the study, so the extent to which the findings can be generalized is limited. A small share of clonotypes was detected in both CD4 and CD8 compartments, with the overlap likely arising from convergent recombination.

At the junction V is shortened by 4 bases and J by 3 bases, with 13 bases in between. CDR1 and CDR2 are read off the germline V gene as LGHNA and YSLEER. Reading from cysteine to phenylalanine, the CDR3 counts 14 amino acids. Only the CDR3 DNA is retained, 42 bases long and in frame from the first base. The source was PBMCs, collected 15 days after the yellow fever booster vaccination. This TCR was recovered from a man between 18 and 29 years old who received the YFV17D yellow fever vaccine. The receptor chain draws on TRBV4-3 and TRBJ2-7; TRBD1 is possibly the D segment (5 matching bases). The CDR3 region reads CASSPGQGYYEQYF. The nucleotide sequence is TGCGCCAGCAGCCCAGGCCAGGGCTACTACGAGCAGTACTTC.